This TCR beta chain was captured by sequencing in a study of T-cell reconstitution after alpha-beta-depleted transplantation in children. In this sample, this clonotype turned up many times. Trimming cost V 0 bases and J 4 bases; bases outside gene matches: 2. The germline V gene has CDR1 SGHRS and CDR2 YFSETQ. The CDR3 loop spans 15 amino acids. Unique molecular identifiers were incorporated during preparation of the TCRbeta library. A single record per CDR3 protein comes from TCRdb applying MiXCR to the PCR reads. The sample lists approximately 200,000 distinct CDR3 sequences, 14% to 15% seen once, with less than 15% in the top ten.

This clonotype was sampled from a human donor who donated a stem cell graft to a child with acute lymphoblastic leukemia. The source material was PBMCs from the stem cell graft donor, sampled from the stem cell graft. The chain employs TRBV5-1 and TRBJ1-5; 9 nucleotides line up with TRBD1. The chain's CDR3 is CASSLGDRVNQPQHF. In DNA form, the CDR3 reads TGCGCCAGCAGCTTGGGGGACAGGGTTAATCAGCCCCAGCATTTT. The complete variable domain, with remaining parts taken from reference TRBV5-1 and TRBJ1-5, reads KAGVTQTPRYLIKTRGQQVTLSCSPISGHRSVSWYQQTPGQGLQFLFEYFSETQRNKGNFPGRFSGRQFSNSRSEMNVSTLELGDSALYLCASSLGDRVNQPQHFGDGTRLSIL.